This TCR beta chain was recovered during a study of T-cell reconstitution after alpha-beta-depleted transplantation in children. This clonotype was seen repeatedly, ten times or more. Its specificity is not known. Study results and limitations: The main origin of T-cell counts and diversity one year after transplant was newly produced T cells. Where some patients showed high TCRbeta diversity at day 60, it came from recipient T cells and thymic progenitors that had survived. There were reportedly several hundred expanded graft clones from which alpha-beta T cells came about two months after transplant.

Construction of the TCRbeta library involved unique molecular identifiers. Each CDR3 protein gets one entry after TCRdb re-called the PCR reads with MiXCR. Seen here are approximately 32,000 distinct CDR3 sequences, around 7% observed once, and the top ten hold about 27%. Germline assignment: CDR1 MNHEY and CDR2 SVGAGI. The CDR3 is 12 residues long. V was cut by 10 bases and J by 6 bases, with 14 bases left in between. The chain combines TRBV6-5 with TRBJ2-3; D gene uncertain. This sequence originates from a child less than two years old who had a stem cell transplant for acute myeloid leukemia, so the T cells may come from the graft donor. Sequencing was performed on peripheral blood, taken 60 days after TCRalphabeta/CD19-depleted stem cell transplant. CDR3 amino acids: CATTSISDTQYF. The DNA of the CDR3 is TGTGCCACCACAAGTATAAGCGATACGCAGTATTTT.